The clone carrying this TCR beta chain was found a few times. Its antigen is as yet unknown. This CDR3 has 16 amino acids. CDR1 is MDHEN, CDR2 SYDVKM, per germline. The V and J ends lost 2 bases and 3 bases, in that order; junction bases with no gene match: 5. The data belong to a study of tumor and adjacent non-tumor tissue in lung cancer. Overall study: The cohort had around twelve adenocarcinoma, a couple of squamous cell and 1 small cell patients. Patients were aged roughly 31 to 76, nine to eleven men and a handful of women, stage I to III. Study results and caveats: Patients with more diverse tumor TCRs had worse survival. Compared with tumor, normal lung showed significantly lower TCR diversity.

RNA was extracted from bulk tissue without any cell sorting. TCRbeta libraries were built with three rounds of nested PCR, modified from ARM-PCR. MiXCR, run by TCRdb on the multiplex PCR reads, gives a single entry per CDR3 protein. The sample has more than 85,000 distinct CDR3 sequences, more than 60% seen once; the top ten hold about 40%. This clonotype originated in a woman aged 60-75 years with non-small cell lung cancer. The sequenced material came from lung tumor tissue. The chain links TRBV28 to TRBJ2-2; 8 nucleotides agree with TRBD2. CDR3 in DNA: TGTGCCAGCAGTTTAAATCAGCGGGGGTACACCGGGGAGCTGTTTTTT. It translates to CASSLNQRGYTGELFF.